These T cell receptor beta chains were read from a single sample in a study of blood T cell repertoires in COVID-19. The data were produced by immunoSEQ multiplex PCR, yet TCRdb's version contains in-frame clones alone and is incomplete. The sample shows 250,000 to 350,000 clones, about 87% of them seen only once. Sequenced material: peripheral blood. Receptors were obtained from a woman aged 45-59 years with COVID-19, enrolled during active disease. CDR3s include the opening cysteine and the closing phenylalanine or tryptophan. A D gene is named only where the DNA matches it firmly. The listing skips clone size in some rows; elsewhere it reads once, few, many or a size class.

j_gene | v_gene | abundance | len | d_gene | CDR3aa | CDR3nt
TRBJ2-7 | TRBV15 | NA | 16 | TRBD1 | CATSTSPGQPLYEQYF | TGTGCCACCAGTACCAGCCCGGGACAGCCCCTCTACGAGCAGTACTTC
TRBJ2-1 | TRBV11-3 | NA | 18 | TRBD1 | CASSLRTGPSPLHNEQFF | TGTGCCAGCAGCCTGCGGACAGGGCCGTCTCCCTTACACAATGAGCAGTTCTTC
TRBJ2-2 | TRBV27 | NA | 13 | NA | CASSLQRGGELFF | TGTGCCAGCAGTTTACAACGGGGCGGGGAGCTGTTTTTT
TRBJ2-3 | TRBV30 | NA | 16 | TRBD1 | CAWGGRGRRMTDTQYF | TGTGCCTGGGGGGGCAGGGGGCGGAGAATGACAGATACGCAGTATTTT
TRBJ2-2 | TRBV11-1 | NA | 14 | TRBD1 | CASRRGGDTGELFF | TGTGCCAGCAGGAGAGGGGGCGATACCGGGGAGCTGTTTTTT
TRBJ2-1 | TRBV4-1 | NA | 14 | TRBD2 | CASSDLAGDNEQFF | TGCGCCAGCAGCGATCTAGCGGGGGACAATGAGCAGTTCTTC
TRBJ2-3 | TRBV9 | NA | 14 | NA | CASSVAGGADTQYF | TGTGCCAGCAGCGTAGCTGGAGGCGCAGATACGCAGTATTTT
TRBJ2-7 | TRBV11-1 | NA | 15 | NA | CASSSVGGRTYEQYF | TGTGCCAGCAGTTCCGTCGGAGGGAGAACCTACGAGCAGTACTTC
TRBJ2-1 | TRBV7-8 | NA | 16 | TRBD1 | CASSFSPGQGPYGQFF | TGTGCCAGCAGCTTTTCTCCGGGACAGGGACCATATGGGCAGTTCTTC
TRBJ2-2 | TRBV7-9 | NA | 17 | TRBD2 | CASSAILAGVYTGELFF | TGTGCCAGCAGCGCTATTTTAGCGGGAGTTTACACCGGGGAGCTGTTTTTT
TRBJ2-3 | TRBV7-3 | NA | 14 | TRBD1 | CASSLTGYTDTQYF | TGTGCCAGCAGCCTGACAGGGTACACAGATACGCAGTATTTT
TRBJ2-7 | TRBV6-5 | NA | 15 | TRBD1 | CASSYSRQGGGEQYF | TGTGCCAGCAGTTACTCGAGACAGGGGGGCGGCGAGCAGTACTTC
TRBJ2-1 | TRBV3-1/TRBV3-2 | few | 12 | NA | CASSQGVNEQFF | TGTGCCAGCAGCCAAGGAGTCAATGAGCAGTTCTTC
TRBJ2-1 | TRBV5-1 | NA | 15 | NA | CASSLDSSRYNEQFF | TGCGCCAGCAGCTTGGATAGTAGCCGGTACAATGAGCAGTTCTTC
TRBJ1-2 | TRBV7-9 | once | 15 | NA | CASSVTGTPNYGYTF | TGTGCCAGCAGCGTAACCGGGACACCTAACTATGGCTACACCTTC
TRBJ2-7 | TRBV5-1 | NA | 16 | NA | CASSPRPGATSYEQYF | TGCGCCAGCAGCCCACGACCAGGGGCCACGTCTTACGAGCAGTACTTC
TRBJ1-1 | TRBV29-1 | NA | 14 | TRBD1 | CSVEGGRGPGKAFF | TGCAGCGTTGAAGGGGGCAGGGGGCCAGGGAAAGCTTTCTTT
TRBJ1-1 | TRBV18 | NA | 15 | NA | CASSLSVQAGTEAFF | TGTGCCAGCTCACTTTCTGTGCAGGCAGGGACTGAAGCTTTCTTT
TRBJ2-1 | TRBV5-1 | NA | 14 | NA | CASSLGQATNEQFF | TGCGCCAGCAGCTTGGGACAGGCCACCAATGAGCAGTTCTTC
TRBJ2-7 | TRBV11-3 | once | 12 | TRBD2 | CASSGTSLGQYF | TGTGCCAGCAGCGGGACTAGTCTGGGGCAGTACTTC
TRBJ2-1 | TRBV3-1/TRBV3-2 | NA | 17 | TRBD2 | CASSQGRLAGGGNEQFF | TGTGCCAGCAGCCAAGGTCGACTAGCGGGAGGTGGCAATGAGCAGTTCTTC
TRBJ2-2 | TRBV24-1 | NA | 14 | TRBD2 | CATGSGVPPGELFF | TGTGCCACCGGTAGCGGGGTCCCTCCCGGGGAGCTGTTTTTT